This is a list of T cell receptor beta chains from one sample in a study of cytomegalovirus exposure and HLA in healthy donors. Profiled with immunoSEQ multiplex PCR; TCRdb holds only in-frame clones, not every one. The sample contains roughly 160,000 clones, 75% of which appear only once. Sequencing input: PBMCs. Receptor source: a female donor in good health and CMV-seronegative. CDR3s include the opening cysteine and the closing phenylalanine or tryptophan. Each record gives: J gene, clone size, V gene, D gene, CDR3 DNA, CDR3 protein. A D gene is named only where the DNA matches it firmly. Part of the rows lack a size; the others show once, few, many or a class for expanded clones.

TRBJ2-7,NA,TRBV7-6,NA,TGTGCCAGCAGCTTAGCGGAGGGTGGAGAGCAGTACTTC,CASSLAEGGEQYF
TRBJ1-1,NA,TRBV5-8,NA,TGTGCCAGCAGCCTATATGGCGGAGACACTGAAGCTTTCTTT,CASSLYGGDTEAFF
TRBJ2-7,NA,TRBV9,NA,TGTGCCAGCAGCGTAGGAGGCCGGAACGAGCAGTACTTC,CASSVGGRNEQYF
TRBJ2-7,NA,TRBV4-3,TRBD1,TGCGCCAGCAGCCAGGACAGGGGGAGTCCCTACGAGCAGTACTTC,CASSQDRGSPYEQYF
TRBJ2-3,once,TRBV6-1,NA,TGTGCCAGCAGTGAGCAGCGGACCACAGATACGCAGTATTTT,CASSEQRTTDTQYF
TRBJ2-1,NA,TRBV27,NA,TGTGCCAGCCATACGGCGGGCGGTTACAATGAGCAGTTCTTC,CASHTAGGYNEQFF
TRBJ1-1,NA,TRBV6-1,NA,TGTGCCAGCAGTGAATACCAGGACACTGAAGCTTTCTTT,CASSEYQDTEAFF
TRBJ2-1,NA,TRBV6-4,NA,TGTGCCAGCGCCCAGGAGGGTGGGCACAATGAGCAGTTCTTC,CASAQEGGHNEQFF
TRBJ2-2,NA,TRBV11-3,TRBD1,TGTGCCAGCAGCTTAGGCGGCAGGGGGTCAGCCGGGGAGCTGTTTTTT,CASSLGGRGSAGELFF
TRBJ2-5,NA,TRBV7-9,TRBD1,TGTGCCAGCAGCTTCCAGGGGGCAGAGACCCAGTACTTC,CASSFQGAETQYF
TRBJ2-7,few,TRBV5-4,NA,TGTGCCAGCAGCAGGGACTCTACCTACGAGCAGTACTTC,CASSRDSTYEQYF
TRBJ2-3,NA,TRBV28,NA,TGTGCCAGCAGAAGCACTAGCACAGATACGCAGTATTTT,CASRSTSTDTQYF
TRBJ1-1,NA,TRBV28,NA,TGTGCCAGCAGTTCAAGCAGGACTGAAGCTTTCTTT,CASSSSRTEAFF
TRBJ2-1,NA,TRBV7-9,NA,TGTGCCAGCAGTTTGACAGAACCCTCCTACAATGAGCAGTTCTTC,CASSLTEPSYNEQFF
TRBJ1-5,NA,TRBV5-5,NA,TGTGCCAGCAGCTTGGGGCGGGGGGTATATAGCAATCAGCCCCAGCATTTT,CASSLGRGVYSNQPQHF
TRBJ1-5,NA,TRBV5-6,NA,TGTGCCAGCAGCCTGACGGGGAATCAGCCCCAGCATTTT,CASSLTGNQPQHF
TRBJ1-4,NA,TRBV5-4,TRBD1,TGTGCCAGCAGCCCCCAAGGGGGGACAGCTAATGAAAAACTGTTTTTT,CASSPQGGTANEKLFF
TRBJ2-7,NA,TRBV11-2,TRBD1,TGTGCCACAGTTTTGCAGGGGGTGGACGAGCAGTACTTC,CATVLQGVDEQYF
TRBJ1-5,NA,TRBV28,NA,TGTGCCAGCAGTTTATGCAGAGGCACCTTATGTACGCCCCAGCATTTT,CASSLCRGTLCTPQHF
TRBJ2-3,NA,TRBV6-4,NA,TGTGCCAGCAGTGACTCGTCGGGCGGGGGCCACACAGATACGCAGTATTTT,CASSDSSGGGHTDTQYF
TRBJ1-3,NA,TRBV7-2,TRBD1,TGTGCCAGCAGCTCCCGGACAGGGAACACCATATATTTT,CASSSRTGNTIYF
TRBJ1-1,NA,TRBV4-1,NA,TGCGCCAGCAGCCAAGTTTTACCGTTGAGCAACGCTTTCTTT,CASSQVLPLSNAFF
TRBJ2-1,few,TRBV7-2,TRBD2,TGTGCCAGCAGCTTCGCGGCTAGCGGGGGCCCGGATGAGCAGTTCTTC,CASSFAASGGPDEQFF
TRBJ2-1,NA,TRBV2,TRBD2,TGTGCCAGCAAGGGGACTAATCGAAACAATGAGCAGTTCTTC,CASKGTNRNNEQFF
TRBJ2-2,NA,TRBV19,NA,TGTGCCAGTAGTATAGTCAGGGGCCTTCGCGGCACCGGGGAGCTGTTTTTT,CASSIVRGLRGTGELFF
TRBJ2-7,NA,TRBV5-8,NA,TGTGCCAGCAGTCCCCTAGGGGCAAGCCACTACGAGCAGTACTTC,CASSPLGASHYEQYF
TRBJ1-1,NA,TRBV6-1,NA,TGTGCCAGCAGTGACTTGGGGGCCCGAATGAAAGCTTTCTTT,CASSDLGARMKAFF
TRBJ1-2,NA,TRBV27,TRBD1,TGTGCCAGCAGTTTAATTGGGGACAGGGTCTATGGCTACACCTTC,CASSLIGDRVYGYTF
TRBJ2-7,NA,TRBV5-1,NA,TGCGCCAGCAGCTTGCATCGGGAAGTGTCCTACGAGCAGTACTTC,CASSLHREVSYEQYF
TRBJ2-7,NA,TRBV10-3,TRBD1,TGTGCCACCCGTGACAGGGCGCGACCCTACGAGCAGTACTTC,CATRDRARPYEQYF
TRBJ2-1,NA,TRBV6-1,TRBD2,TGTGCCAGCAGCCTAGCGGGAGTAAGAAGTGAGCAGTTCTTC,CASSLAGVRSEQFF
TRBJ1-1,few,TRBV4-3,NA,TGCGCCAGCAGCCAAGATTGGAGGGAGGGGGCTTTCTTT,CASSQDWREGAFF
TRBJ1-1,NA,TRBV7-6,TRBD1,TGTGCCAGCAGCTATGACAGGGCGAACACTGAAGCTTTCTTT,CASSYDRANTEAFF